This is a list of T cell receptor beta chains from one sample in a study of identical twins. TCRdb re-called the 5' RACE reads through MiXCR, storing one row per CDR3 protein. This table holds over 550,000 distinct CDR3 sequences, about 7.1% found once. Separately, the same data were catalogued under a study of yellow fever vaccine responses in identical twins.

The sequenced material came from PBMCs. These receptors came from a young woman in good health. Both conserved end residues are part of each CDR3. D genes are given only for firm matches. The size of a clone is reported for some rows only, either as once, few or many, or as a class for expanded clones.

V	size	D	J	DNA	CDR3
TRBV29-1	many	NA	TRBJ2-2	TGCAGCGTTGCGGCCGGGGAGCTGTTTTTT	CSVAAGELFF
TRBV12-3/TRBV12-4	many	TRBD2	TRBJ2-1	TGTGCCAGCAGCGCCGGGACTAGCGTAATTGAGCAGTTCTTC	CASSAGTSVIEQFF
TRBV5-5	few	NA	TRBJ2-3	TGTGCCAGCAGCAAAACAGGGGAGGTAGGGGCAGATACGCAGTATTTT	CASSKTGEVGADTQYF
TRBV5-5	NA	NA	TRBJ2-4	TGTGCCAGCAGCTTGGACCCCAGAGTTTGGGACATTCAGTACTTC	CASSLDPRVWDIQYF
TRBV28	NA	TRBD1	TRBJ2-1	TGTGCCAGCAGGAGACAGGGGGGTAGTGAGCAGTTCTTC	CASRRQGGSEQFF
TRBV12-3/TRBV12-4	few	TRBD1	TRBJ1-4	TGTGCCAGCAGTTGCCCCCCTAGACAGGGCGCGGCTAATGAAAAACTGTTTTTT	CASSCPPRQGAANEKLFF
TRBV28	many	NA	TRBJ1-1	TGTGCCAGCAGTTTCGGGACGAACACTGAAGCTTTCTTT	CASSFGTNTEAFF
TRBV12-3/TRBV12-4	few	NA	TRBJ2-6	TGTGCCAGCAGTGCCCGGTGGTTAACTGGGGCCAACGTCCTGACTTTC	CASSARWLTGANVLTF
TRBV5-4	many	NA	TRBJ2-1	TGTGCCAGCAGCTTAGGGGAGTCCTACAATGAGCAGTTCTTC	CASSLGESYNEQFF
TRBV12-3/TRBV12-4	many	NA	TRBJ2-7	TGTGCCAGCAGTTTCCTTCAGAACCAGATGGGCGAGCAGTACTTC	CASSFLQNQMGEQYF
TRBV24-1	NA	TRBD2	TRBJ2-1	TGTGCCACCAGTGCCCTCGATAGCGGGGTATTCTTC	CATSALDSGVFF
TRBV21-1	few	NA	TRBJ2-7	TGTGCCAGCACCCCTCCGGACCAAGTGGGCATCTACGAGCAGTACTTC	CASTPPDQVGIYEQYF
TRBV4-1	many	TRBD1	TRBJ1-1	TGCGCCAGCAGCCCATATTACACCGGGACAGGCAACACTGAAGCTTTCTTT	CASSPYYTGTGNTEAFF
TRBV5-1	many	TRBD1	TRBJ1-6	TGCGCCAGCAGCTTGGCCGGGGACAGAAATTCACCCCTCCACTTT	CASSLAGDRNSPLHF
TRBV6-5	many	NA	TRBJ1-2	TGTGCCAGCAGCTTACCGGGGGGGTCTGGCTACACCTTC	CASSLPGGSGYTF
TRBV10-3	NA	NA	TRBJ2-1	TGTGCCATCAGGACGGATTCTTCCTACAATGAGCAGTTCTTC	CAIRTDSSYNEQFF
TRBV27	many	NA	TRBJ2-3	TGTGCCAGCAGACGAGGGGTGCCAGATACGCAGTATTTT	CASRRGVPDTQYF
TRBV7-9	few	TRBD2	TRBJ2-3	TGTGCCAGCAGCTCCCGAGCGGGGGCCAGCACAGATACGCAGTATTTT	CASSSRAGASTDTQYF
TRBV12-3/TRBV12-4	few	NA	TRBJ2-2	TGTGCCAGCACCCTCCGTCGGAGGGAGAACACCGGGGAGCTGTTTTTT	CASTLRRRENTGELFF
TRBV27	many	NA	TRBJ2-7	TGTGCCAGCAGCCCCTTCGGGAAAGCCTCCCCCGAGCAGTACTTC	CASSPFGKASPEQYF
TRBV7-9	many	NA	TRBJ1-3	TGTGCCAGCAGCCAACTCGACGGGTGGGGCTCTGGAAACACCATATATTTT	CASSQLDGWGSGNTIYF
TRBV27	many	NA	TRBJ2-2	TGTGCCAGCAGTACCCCACTAGGCGCCGGGGAGCTGTTTTTT	CASSTPLGAGELFF
TRBV12-3/TRBV12-4	many	NA	TRBJ2-7	TGTGCCAGCAGTTTAAGCCCCTACGAGCAGTACTTC	CASSLSPYEQYF
TRBV6-5	NA	TRBD2	TRBJ2-3	TGTGCCAGCAGTTACGGGGGGGAGGCAGATACGCAGTATTTT	CASSYGGEADTQYF
TRBV3-1	many	TRBD1	TRBJ1-1	TGTGCCAGCAGCCAAGCCGGGACAGGGCTTGAAGCTTTCTTT	CASSQAGTGLEAFF
TRBV12-3/TRBV12-4	many	NA	TRBJ1-1	TGTGCCAGCAGTTTAACTGGGCGGACTGAAGCTTTCTTT	CASSLTGRTEAFF
TRBV6-5	many	NA	TRBJ2-2	TGTGCCAGCAGTTACTCGGGACCCCTGAACACCGGGGAGCTGTTTTTT	CASSYSGPLNTGELFF
TRBV5-5	few	NA	TRBJ2-6	TGTGCCAGCAGCCCGGACGCGGCCGGCTCTGGGGCCAACGTCCTGACTTTC	CASSPDAAGSGANVLTF
TRBV20-1	NA	TRBD1	TRBJ2-7	TGCAGTGCCGCAGGGGGAGAATCCTACGAGCAGTACTTC	CSAAGGESYEQYF
TRBV2	many	NA	TRBJ2-1	TGTGCCAGCACATTCGGAGGGGGCGGCTCCTACAATGAGCAGTTCTTC	CASTFGGGGSYNEQFF
TRBV7-2	NA	TRBD2	TRBJ2-1	TGTGCCAGCAGCCCACGCTCGGGAGGGACGGGCGAGCAGTTCTTC	CASSPRSGGTGEQFF
TRBV20-1	many	NA	TRBJ2-7	TGCAGTGCTAGAGATCCTGGTAGCGGCGCCTACGAGCAGTACTTC	CSARDPGSGAYEQYF
TRBV12-5	few	NA	TRBJ2-7	TGTGCTAGTGGTTTGGCCCTGGGGGAGCAGTACTTC	CASGLALGEQYF
TRBV5-1	NA	TRBD2	TRBJ2-1	TGCGCCAGCAGCTCCCCACGCGGGGGGGCCGATGAGCAGTTCTTC	CASSSPRGGADEQFF
TRBV29-1	few	TRBD2	TRBJ2-1	TGCAGCGTGAACTTGGGACTAGCGGGAGCTGAGCAGTTCTTC	CSVNLGLAGAEQFF
TRBV7-7	many	NA	TRBJ2-2	TGTGCCAGCAGCCCTACGTACACCGGGGAGCTGTTTTTT	CASSPTYTGELFF